These 6 T cell receptor beta chains originate from one sample sequenced in a study of shared clonotypes between healthy human individuals. TCRdb's copy holds only in-frame clones and misses some; the assay was immunoSEQ multiplex PCR. The table records approximately 1.5 million clones, approximately 98.5% of them present only once. Sequencing used naive CD4+ T cells sorted from blood. The subset was: CD45RA+ positively selected. These receptors all come from a man younger than 40 in good health.

V and J are TRBV5-1 and TRBJ1-5, with a weak D call TRBD1 (5 bases). V dropped 0 bases and J dropped 6 bases, with 13 bases sitting between them. The CDR3 totals 15 residues. CDR1 is SGHRS, CDR2 YFSETQ, per germline. The CDR3 DNA follows: TGCGCCAGCAGCTTGGCCCCAGGGTCGAGTCAGCCCCAGCATTTT. The encoded protein is CASSLAPGSSQPQHF.

The chain has TRBV5-1 and TRBJ2-2; TRBD2 aligns across 8 bases. Trimming at V came to 0 bases and at J to 7 bases, leaving 11 bases not matched to a gene. CDR1 SGHRS and CDR2 YFSETQ come from the germline V gene. The CDR3 has 17 residues. CDR3 sequence reads: CASSLAAIGRAGGELFF. DNA of the CDR3: TGCGCCAGCAGCTTGGCCGCGATCGGGAGGGCCGGCGGGGAGCTGTTTTTT.

This chain links TRBV6-5 with TRBJ2-7; 7 bases line up with TRBD2. Unmatched junction bases numbered 8, after V lost 1 base and J lost 5 bases. This CDR3 is 15 amino acids long. CDR1 is MNHEY and CDR2 is SVGAGI in the germline V gene. In nucleotides, the CDR3 is TGTGCCAGCAGTTACTTCGGTCTAGCGGTGGACGAGCAGTACTTC. Amino acids: CASSYFGLAVDEQYF.

The V call is TRBV7-9, the J call TRBJ2-3; perhaps TRBD2 as D (6 bases). Germline V gene sequence: CDR1 SEHNR, CDR2 FQNEAQ (reference sequence). The CDR3 consists of 15 residues. The V gene lost 7 bases and the J gene lost 4 bases, with 18 bases spanning the gap. DNA of the CDR3: TGTGCCAGCACCGAGCAAGGGGCTAGCGCAGATACGCAGTATTTT. The encoded protein is CASTEQGASADTQYF.

This rearrangement joins TRBV11-2 to TRBJ2-2; D tentatively fits TRBD1 or TRBD2 (5 bases each). The germline V and J ends were trimmed by 4 bases and 3 bases, with 18 bases remaining between them. CDR1 is SGHAT, CDR2 FQNNGV, per germline. This CDR3 has 17 residues. This CDR3 is CASSSRAGTFHTGELFF. DNA of the CDR3: TGTGCCAGCAGCTCCAGAGCAGGGACCTTCCACACCGGGGAGCTGTTTTTT.

This chain connects TRBV4-1 to TRBJ2-7, with D unclear. V shed 0 bases and J shed 0 bases, with 12 bases lying between them. The CDR3 covers 16 residues. Germline CDR1 reads MGHRA; CDR2 reads YSYEKL. The CDR3 here is CASSQDGSANSYEQYF. The DNA for the CDR3 is TGCGCCAGCAGCCAAGACGGATCGGCTAACTCCTACGAGCAGTACTTC.